A selection of T cell receptor beta chains follows, all from one sample in a study of T-cell memory formation after mild COVID-19. TCRdb ran MiXCR on the 5' RACE reads and lists one entry per CDR3 protein. The table lists 300,000 to 350,000 distinct CDR3 sequences, about an eighth of them singletons, with about a fifth in the top ten. Source material: PBMCs or a T cell subset sorted from them (not recorded which). All receptors come from a man younger than 35 who had mild COVID-19 (a few samples of this study predate the infection). Cell type and time point are not known. Each CDR3 is given with its conserved first and last residue. A D gene is named only where the DNA matches it firmly. Clone size, where shown, is once, few, many, or a class for clones that have expanded.

V gene	D gene	J gene	clone size	CDR3 protein	CDR3 DNA
TRBV4-1	TRBD1	TRBJ2-7	few	CASSQVGQGAHEQYF	TGCGCCAGCAGCCAAGTGGGACAGGGGGCTCACGAGCAGTACTTC
TRBV30	NA	TRBJ1-6	many	CAWSEGLESPLHF	TGTGCCTGGAGTGAGGGTTTAGAATCACCCCTCCACTTT
TRBV20-1	NA	TRBJ2-1	NA	CSAPSGSSSYNEQFF	TGCAGTGCTCCCAGCGGGTCCAGCTCCTACAATGAGCAGTTCTTC
TRBV20-1	NA	TRBJ2-7	NA	CSASRPGHQASWQYF	TGCAGTGCTAGCCGCCCGGGACACCAGGCAAGTTGGCAGTACTTC
TRBV5-1	TRBD1	TRBJ2-1	NA	CASSSPGQGPHNEQFF	TGCGCCAGCAGCTCGCCGGGACAGGGGCCGCACAATGAGCAGTTCTTC
TRBV28	NA	TRBJ2-5	many	CASSFSAAQETQYF	TGTGCCAGCAGTTTTTCGGCAGCCCAAGAGACCCAGTACTTC
TRBV2	NA	TRBJ1-1	NA	CASRGNAGSTEAFF	TGTGCCAGCAGGGGGAACGCGGGGAGCACTGAAGCTTTCTTT
TRBV20-1	TRBD2	TRBJ2-1	NA	CSASKAGGVYNEQFF	TGCAGTGCTAGTAAAGCGGGGGGGGTCTACAATGAGCAGTTCTTC
TRBV5-1	TRBD1	TRBJ1-6	few	CASSLGSPGQGDSPLHF	TGCGCCAGCAGCTTGGGGTCTCCGGGACAGGGGGATTCACCCCTCCACTTT
TRBV5-1	TRBD1	TRBJ1-1	few	CASSYSLGQGGSAEAFF	TGCGCCAGCAGCTATTCCTTGGGACAGGGGGGATCAGCTGAAGCTTTCTTT
TRBV12-3/TRBV12-4	NA	TRBJ2-2	many	CASSLPRGERTGELFF	TGTGCCAGCAGCCTTCCCAGGGGCGAACGGACCGGGGAGCTGTTTTTT
TRBV20-1	NA	TRBJ1-4	few	CSAPRREGLATNEKLFF	TGCAGTGCTCCACGACGGGAGGGACTAGCAACTAATGAAAAACTGTTTTTT
TRBV7-2	TRBD1	TRBJ2-1	many	CASSLGTGDLQFF	TGTGCCAGCAGCTTAGGGACAGGGGATCTCCAGTTCTTC
TRBV14	TRBD1	TRBJ2-3	NA	CASSEYRGLADTQYF	TGTGCCAGCAGCGAATACAGGGGGCTCGCAGATACGCAGTATTTT
TRBV4-1	NA	TRBJ2-5	few	CASSSPTLRLNRETQYF	TGCGCCAGCAGCTCACCGACCCTCAGGTTAAATCGAGAGACCCAGTACTTC
TRBV5-1	TRBD1	TRBJ2-1	NA	CASSHRDRGQNEQFF	TGCGCCAGCAGCCACCGGGACAGGGGGCAAAATGAGCAGTTCTTC
TRBV7-2	TRBD2	TRBJ2-3	many	CASSFKRGAVTDTQYF	TGTGCCAGCAGTTTTAAGCGGGGGGCGGTAACAGATACGCAGTATTTT
TRBV11-2	TRBD2	TRBJ2-1	NA	CASSRLAGSYNEQFF	TGTGCCAGCAGCCGACTAGCGGGGTCCTACAATGAGCAGTTCTTC
TRBV14	NA	TRBJ2-5	once	CASSQESPAWGPTWETQYF	TGTGCCAGCAGCCAAGAAAGCCCCGCGTGGGGGCCGACCTGGGAGACCCAGTACTTC
TRBV12-3/TRBV12-4	NA	TRBJ1-1	many	CASSLDAGLNTEAFF	TGTGCCAGCAGTTTAGACGCGGGGCTGAACACTGAAGCTTTCTTT
TRBV4-3	TRBD1	TRBJ1-6	few	CASSQSPTGGSPLHF	TGCGCCAGCAGCCAAAGCCCGACAGGGGGATCACCCCTCCACTTT
TRBV2	TRBD1	TRBJ2-7	many	CASEGTASYEQYF	TGTGCCAGTGAGGGGACAGCCTCCTACGAGCAGTACTTC
TRBV24-1	TRBD1	TRBJ2-1	NA	CATKDRNFNEQFF	TGTGCCACCAAGGACAGGAACTTCAATGAGCAGTTCTTC
TRBV7-9	NA	TRBJ2-5	once	CASRRSETQYF	TGTGCCAGCAGAAGGAGCGAGACCCAGTACTTC
TRBV5-1	NA	TRBJ1-5	few	CASSLGPYSNQPQHF	TGCGCCAGCAGCTTGGGACCATATAGCAATCAGCCCCAGCATTTT
TRBV12-3/TRBV12-4	NA	TRBJ1-6	NA	CASSQRLSPLHF	TGTGCCAGCAGTCAACGATTATCACCCCTCCACTTT
TRBV6-2/TRBV6-3	NA	TRBJ2-3	NA	CASSLRRPGATTDTQYF	TGTGCCAGCAGTCTCCGTCGCCCGGGAGCGACCACAGATACGCAGTATTTT
TRBV5-1	TRBD1	TRBJ1-4	many	CASTTGKNEKLFF	TGCGCCAGCACGACAGGGAAGAATGAAAAACTGTTTTTT
TRBV7-6	TRBD2	TRBJ2-2	few	CASSFGTSVATGELFF	TGTGCCAGCAGCTTTGGGACTAGCGTGGCCACCGGGGAGCTGTTTTTT
TRBV18	NA	TRBJ1-2	NA	CASSPFPRENYGYTF	TGTGCCAGCTCACCATTCCCCAGGGAGAACTATGGCTACACCTTC
TRBV11-1	NA	TRBJ2-1	few	CASSPVVAYNEQFF	TGTGCCAGCAGCCCCGTAGTTGCTTACAATGAGCAGTTCTTC
TRBV9	TRBD1	TRBJ2-2	NA	CASSVAGSGTGVGGELFF	TGTGCCAGCAGCGTAGCGGGATCCGGGACAGGGGTAGGCGGGGAGCTGTTTTTT
TRBV29-1	NA	TRBJ1-2	NA	CSGTQGPDGYTF	TGCAGCGGAACACAGGGCCCCGATGGCTACACCTTC
TRBV7-6	NA	TRBJ2-1	NA	CASSLEWGVTYNEQFF	TGTGCCAGCAGCTTAGAGTGGGGGGTGACCTACAATGAGCAGTTCTTC
TRBV7-3	NA	TRBJ2-3	once	CASSHTNPTDTQYF	TGTGCCAGCAGCCATACTAACCCCACAGATACGCAGTATTTT
TRBV7-2	NA	TRBJ1-2	few	CASSPSPGTVFGYTF	TGTGCCAGCAGCCCCAGCCCCGGGACGGTGTTTGGCTACACCTTC
TRBV5-1	NA	TRBJ2-1	many	CASSWASEGNEQFF	TGCGCCAGCAGCTGGGCCTCAGAGGGCAATGAGCAGTTCTTC
TRBV6-2/TRBV6-3	TRBD1	TRBJ2-7	NA	CASSRQGYQQYF	TGTGCCAGCAGCCGACAGGGCTACCAGCAGTACTTC
TRBV12-3/TRBV12-4	NA	TRBJ1-2	few	CASSTQLYGYTF	TGTGCCAGCAGTACACAGCTTTATGGCTACACCTTC
TRBV30	TRBD2	TRBJ2-2	many	CAWMKGYRTSGHTGELFF	TGTGCCTGGATGAAGGGGTACCGGACTAGCGGGCACACCGGGGAGCTGTTTTTT
TRBV29-1	NA	TRBJ1-4	few	CSVGSTGGEKLFF	TGCAGCGTTGGGTCAACCGGGGGTGAAAAACTGTTTTTT
TRBV9	NA	TRBJ2-5	few	CASSGPTGGFLETQYF	TGTGCCAGCAGCGGACCGACGGGGGGCTTTCTTGAGACCCAGTACTTC
TRBV5-1	NA	TRBJ2-7	few	CASTTLPSYEQYF	TGCGCCAGCACTACCCTCCCCAGTTACGAGCAGTACTTC
TRBV5-5	NA	TRBJ1-2	NA	CASSYVRETYGYTF	TGTGCCAGCAGCTACGTTAGGGAGACCTATGGCTACACCTTC
TRBV9	TRBD1	TRBJ2-1	NA	CASSADRGIYNEQFF	TGTGCCAGCAGCGCGGACAGGGGGATCTACAATGAGCAGTTCTTC
TRBV4-3	NA	TRBJ2-3	NA	CASSQEYSSQGLTQYF	TGCGCCAGCAGCCAAGAGTACTCATCACAGGGTCTTACGCAGTATTTT
TRBV4-1	NA	TRBJ1-2	NA	CASSQKAEKPNYGYTF	TGCGCCAGCAGCCAAAAGGCAGAGAAGCCTAACTATGGCTACACCTTC
TRBV4-2	NA	TRBJ2-7	few	CASSQAPGVDEQYF	TGTGCCAGCAGCCAAGCCCCGGGTGTCGACGAGCAGTACTTC